This entry describes one T cell receptor beta chain. Its antigen is as yet unknown. These data are taken from a study of cytomegalovirus exposure and HLA in healthy donors. Study-wide results and caveats: In vitro testing confirmed a few CMV-associated chains as specific for CMV antigens. Later genetic work tied a missense DCLRE1C variant to beta-chain V and J trimming. Most subjects' HLA-A and HLA-B alleles were reportedly predicted from TCR beta sequences.

PCR was performed using 60 Vbeta and 13 Jbeta primers. This table comes from immunoSEQ multiplex PCR, and its TCRdb copy is limited to in-frame clones, with some not included. The sample includes 150,000 to 200,000 clones, around 80% seen only once; the top ten take about 1.9%. The trim removed 5 bases at V and 5 bases at J, leaving 5 bases unmatched. The CDR3 consists of 14 residues. Germline-derived CDR1 and CDR2 are MDHEN and SYDVKM. The sequencing sample was made of PBMCs. This TCR came from a man under 40 in good health and CMV-seronegative. The chain joins TRBV28 to TRBJ1-4; 7 bases line up with TRBD1. The CDR3 region is CASSPDRRNEKLFF. Written as DNA, the CDR3 is TGTGCCAGCAGTCCGGACAGGAGAAATGAAAAACTGTTTTTT.